This T cell receptor beta chain was captured in a study of blood T cell repertoires in COVID-19. Study background: COVID-19 samples collected from the United States, Italy and Spain covered acute and convalescent phases. From T cells, B-cell-depleted T cells, or PBMCs came the material, which was cDNA or gDNA.

This CDR3 spans 18 amino acids. Germline-derived CDR1 and CDR2 are SGHNT and YYREEE (reference sequence). J gave up 0 bases and V 5 bases, and 11 bases lay outside the gene matches. Authors' data handling: Scientists estimated how many nucleated cells there were by amplifying reference gene primers. Here immunoSEQ multiplex PCR was the method, and the copy in TCRdb shows in-frame clones only, minus some. D and trimming were read from the DNA, whereas the V and J calls and clone size are those reported in that table. The sample lists 100,000 to 150,000 clones; 70% to 90% were seen once. The TCR originated in a woman of 80 years or more with acute or convalescent COVID-19. Sequenced input: peripheral blood. The V and J genes are TRBV5-4 and TRBJ2-2; 9 bases agree with TRBD2. This chain's CDR3 is CASSMELAGRTNTGELFF. CDR3 nucleotides: TGTGCCAGCAGTATGGAGCTAGCGGGGCGTACGAACACCGGGGAGCTGTTTTTT.